Detailed here is one TCR beta chain. Its matching antigen is unknown. Germline V lookup: CDR1 SGHTA, CDR2 FQGNSA. This CDR3 has 14 amino acids. V lost 0 bases to trimming and J lost 9 bases, with 12 bases between them. The sample originates from a study of T cell responses to AZD1222 COVID-19 vaccine. Study results and caveats: Repertoire sampling occurred only after the peak T cell response. Spike was spanned by vaccine-associated CD4 TCRs, with dominance at 160-218 and 743-854. Unmutated variant regions reportedly attract nearly half of all spike-specific TCRs.

The method was immunoSEQ multiplex PCR; TCRdb's version includes in-frame clones alone and lacks a portion of them. The data contain about 180,000 clones, approximately 90% of them singletons. The clonotype was recovered from an adult in good health. This chain links TRBV7-2 with TRBJ2-1; a possible D gene is TRBD2 (5 bases). Sequencing was performed on peripheral blood, taken on day 0 of AZD1222 vaccination. The DNA for the CDR3 is TGTGCCAGCAGCTTAGCGGGAGAGGTGGTTGAGCAGTTCTTC. This sequence encodes CASSLAGEVVEQFF. Variable domain in full (rest from reference TRBV7-2 and TRBJ2-1): GAGVSQSPSNKVTEKGKDVELRCDPISGHTALYWYRQSLGQGLEFLIYFQGNSAPDKSGLPSDRFSAERTGGSVSTLTIQRTQQEDSAVYLCASSLAGEVVEQFFGPGTRLTVL.